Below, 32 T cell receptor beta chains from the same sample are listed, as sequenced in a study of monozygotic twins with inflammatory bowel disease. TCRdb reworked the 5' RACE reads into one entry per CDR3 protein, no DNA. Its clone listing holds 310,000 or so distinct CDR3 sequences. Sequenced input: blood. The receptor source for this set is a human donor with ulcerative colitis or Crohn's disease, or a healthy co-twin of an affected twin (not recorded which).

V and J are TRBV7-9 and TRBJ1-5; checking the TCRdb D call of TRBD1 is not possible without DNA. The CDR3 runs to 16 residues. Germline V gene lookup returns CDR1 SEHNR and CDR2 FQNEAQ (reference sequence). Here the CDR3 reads CASSGQGTYSNQPQHF. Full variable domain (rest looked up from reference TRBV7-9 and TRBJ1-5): DTGVSQNPRHKITKRGQNVTFRCDPISEHNRLYWYRQTLGQGPEFLTYFQNEAQLEKSRLLSDRFSAERPKGSFSTLEIQRTEQGDSAMYLCASSGQGTYSNQPQHFGDGTRLSIL.

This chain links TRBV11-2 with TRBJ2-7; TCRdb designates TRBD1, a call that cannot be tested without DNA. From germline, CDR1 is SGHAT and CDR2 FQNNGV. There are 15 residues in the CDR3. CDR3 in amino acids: CASSLAGEWAYEQYF. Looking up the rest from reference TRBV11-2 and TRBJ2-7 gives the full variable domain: EAGVAQSPRYKIIEKRQSVAFWCNPISGHATLYWYQQILGQGPKLLIQFQNNGVVDDSQLPKDRFSAERLKGVDSTLKIQPAKLEDSAVYLCASSLAGEWAYEQYFGPGTRLTVT.

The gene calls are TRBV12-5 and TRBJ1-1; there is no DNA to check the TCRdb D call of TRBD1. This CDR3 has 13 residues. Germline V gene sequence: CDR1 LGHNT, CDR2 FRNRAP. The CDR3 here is CASGHGPHVEAFF.

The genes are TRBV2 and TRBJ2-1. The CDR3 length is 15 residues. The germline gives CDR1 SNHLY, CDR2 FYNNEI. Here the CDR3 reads CASSDVHRSYNEQFF.

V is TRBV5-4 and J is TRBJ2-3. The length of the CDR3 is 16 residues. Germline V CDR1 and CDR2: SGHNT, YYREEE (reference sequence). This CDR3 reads CASSLFGVLDTDTQYF. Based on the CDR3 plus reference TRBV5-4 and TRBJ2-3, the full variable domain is ETGVTQSPTHLIKTRGQQVTLRCSSQSGHNTVSWYQQALGQGPQFIFQYYREEENGRGNFPPRFSGLQFPNYSSELNVNALELDDSALYLCASSLFGVLDTDTQYFGPGTRLTVL.

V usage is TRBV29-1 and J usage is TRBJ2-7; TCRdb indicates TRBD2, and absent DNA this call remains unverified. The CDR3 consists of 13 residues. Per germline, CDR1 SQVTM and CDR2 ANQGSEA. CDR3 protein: CSVEFAGSYEQYF.

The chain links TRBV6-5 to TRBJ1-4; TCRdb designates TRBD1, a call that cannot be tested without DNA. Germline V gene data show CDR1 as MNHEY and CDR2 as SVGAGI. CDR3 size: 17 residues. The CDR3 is CASSYSRQGARYEKLFF.

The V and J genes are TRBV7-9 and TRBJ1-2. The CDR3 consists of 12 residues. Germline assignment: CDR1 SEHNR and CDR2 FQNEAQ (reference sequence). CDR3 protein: CASSKGSNVYTF.

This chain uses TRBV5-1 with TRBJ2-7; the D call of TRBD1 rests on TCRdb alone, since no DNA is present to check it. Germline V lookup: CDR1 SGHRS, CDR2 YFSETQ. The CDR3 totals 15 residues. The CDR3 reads CASSLEGGQTYEQYF.

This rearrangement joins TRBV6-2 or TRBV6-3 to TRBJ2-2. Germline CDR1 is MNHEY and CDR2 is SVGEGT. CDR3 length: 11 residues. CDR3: CASSYAGELFF.

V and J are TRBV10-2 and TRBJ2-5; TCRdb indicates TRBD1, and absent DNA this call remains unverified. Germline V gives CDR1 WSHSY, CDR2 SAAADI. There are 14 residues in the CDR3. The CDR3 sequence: CASRTGGYQETQYF.

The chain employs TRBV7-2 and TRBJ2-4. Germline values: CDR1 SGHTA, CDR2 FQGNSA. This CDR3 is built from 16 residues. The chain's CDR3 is CASSLAGGLAKNIQYF.

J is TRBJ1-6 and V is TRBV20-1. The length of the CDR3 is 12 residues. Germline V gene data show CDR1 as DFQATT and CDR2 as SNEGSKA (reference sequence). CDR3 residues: CSASQTDQPLHF.

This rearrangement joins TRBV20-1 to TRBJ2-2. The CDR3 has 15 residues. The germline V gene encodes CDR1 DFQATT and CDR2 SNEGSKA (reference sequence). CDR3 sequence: CSAEGEPRTPRELFF.

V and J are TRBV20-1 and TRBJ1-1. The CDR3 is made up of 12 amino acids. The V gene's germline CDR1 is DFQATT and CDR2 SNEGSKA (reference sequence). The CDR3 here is CSAALEVDRAFF.

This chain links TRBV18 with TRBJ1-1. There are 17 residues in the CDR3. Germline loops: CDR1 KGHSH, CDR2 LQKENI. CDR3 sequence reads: CASSPAWGSPMNTEAFF.

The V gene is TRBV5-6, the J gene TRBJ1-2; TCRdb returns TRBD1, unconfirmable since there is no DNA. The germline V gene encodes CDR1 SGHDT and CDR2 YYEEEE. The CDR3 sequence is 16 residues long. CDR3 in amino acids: CASSLSGTGEFYGYTF.

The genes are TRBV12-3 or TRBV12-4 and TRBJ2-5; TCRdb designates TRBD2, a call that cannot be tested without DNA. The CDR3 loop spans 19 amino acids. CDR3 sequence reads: CASSPDGLAGNLYQETQYF.

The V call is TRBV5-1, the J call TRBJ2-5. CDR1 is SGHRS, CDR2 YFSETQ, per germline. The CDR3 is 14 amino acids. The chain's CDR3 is CASSLYGVQETQYF.

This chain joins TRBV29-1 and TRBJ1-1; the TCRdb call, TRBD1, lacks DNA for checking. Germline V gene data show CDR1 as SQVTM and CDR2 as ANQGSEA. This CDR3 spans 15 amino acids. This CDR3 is CSVEDQEGTNTEAFF.

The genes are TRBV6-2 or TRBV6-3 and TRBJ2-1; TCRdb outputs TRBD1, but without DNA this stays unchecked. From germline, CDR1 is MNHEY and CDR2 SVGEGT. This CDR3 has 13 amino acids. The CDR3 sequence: CATKWGAGNEQFF.

CDR3 region: CSAALGGQGQPQHF. The chain joins TRBV20-1 to TRBJ1-5; TCRdb reports TRBD1, a call that lacks DNA to check it against. Per the germline V gene, CDR1 is DFQATT and CDR2 is SNEGSKA (reference sequence). The CDR3 spans 14 residues.

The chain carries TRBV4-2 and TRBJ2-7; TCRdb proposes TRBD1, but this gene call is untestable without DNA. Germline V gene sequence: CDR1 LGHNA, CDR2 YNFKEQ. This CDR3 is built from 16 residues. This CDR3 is CASSQGAGTGAYEQYF.

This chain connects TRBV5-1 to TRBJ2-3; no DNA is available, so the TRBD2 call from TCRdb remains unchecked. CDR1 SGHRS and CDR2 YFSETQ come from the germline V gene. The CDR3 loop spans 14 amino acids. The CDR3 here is CASSLYRETDTQYF.

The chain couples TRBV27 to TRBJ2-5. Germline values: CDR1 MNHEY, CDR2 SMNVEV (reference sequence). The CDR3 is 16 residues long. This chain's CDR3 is CASSFLSDLEQETQYF.

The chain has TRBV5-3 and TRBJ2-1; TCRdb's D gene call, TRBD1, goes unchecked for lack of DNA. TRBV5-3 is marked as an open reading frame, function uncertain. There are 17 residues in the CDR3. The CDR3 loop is CARSWDRGREDAYEQFF.

The CDR3 sequence is CASSDDITDTQYF. This chain connects TRBV2 to TRBJ2-3. The germline V gene encodes CDR1 SNHLY and CDR2 FYNNEI. The CDR3 spans 13 residues.

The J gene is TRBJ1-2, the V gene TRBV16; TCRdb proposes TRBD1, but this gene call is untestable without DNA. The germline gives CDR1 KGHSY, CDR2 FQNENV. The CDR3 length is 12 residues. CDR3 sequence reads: CASSQSGQGYTF. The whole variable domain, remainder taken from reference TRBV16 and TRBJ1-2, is GEEVAQTPKHLVRGEGQKAKLYCAPIKGHSYVFWYQQVLKNEFKFLISFQNENVFDETGMPKERFSAKCLPNSPCSLEIQATKLEDSAVYFCASSQSGQGYTFGSGTRLTVV.

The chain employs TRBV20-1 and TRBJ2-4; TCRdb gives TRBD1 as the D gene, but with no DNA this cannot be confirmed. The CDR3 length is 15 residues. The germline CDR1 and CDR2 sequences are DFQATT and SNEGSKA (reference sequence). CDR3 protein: CSARTPTGTKNIQYF.

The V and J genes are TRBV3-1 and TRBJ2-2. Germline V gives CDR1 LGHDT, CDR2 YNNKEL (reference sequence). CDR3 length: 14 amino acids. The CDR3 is CASSLDLNTGELFF. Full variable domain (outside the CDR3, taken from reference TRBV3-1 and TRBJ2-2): DTAVSQTPKYLVTQMGNDKSIKCEQNLGHDTMYWYKQDSKKFLKIMFSYNNKELIINETVPNRFSPKSPDKAHLNLHINSLELGDSAVYFCASSLDLNTGELFFGEGSRLTVL.

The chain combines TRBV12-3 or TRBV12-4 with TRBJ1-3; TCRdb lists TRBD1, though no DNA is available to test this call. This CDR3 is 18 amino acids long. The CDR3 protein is CASSPTGQGWTSGNTIYF.

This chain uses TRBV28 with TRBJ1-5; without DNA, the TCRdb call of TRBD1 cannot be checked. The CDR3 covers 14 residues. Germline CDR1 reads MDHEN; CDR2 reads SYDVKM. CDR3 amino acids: CASSLSRGSQPQHF.